Listed below are T cell receptor beta chains from one sample, sequenced in a study of blood T cell repertoires in COVID-19. Profiled with immunoSEQ multiplex PCR; TCRdb holds only in-frame clones, not every one. The sample carries roughly 84,000 clones, around three quarters recorded once. The sample was peripheral blood. The receptors derive from a woman aged 50 to 60 with acute or convalescent COVID-19. Both conserved end residues are part of each CDR3.

V gene	J gene	CDR3 protein
TRBV2	TRBJ1-1	CASSDQGMNTEAFF
TRBV4-1	TRBJ1-1	CASSQEGRGWNTEAFF
TRBV28	TRBJ2-3	CASTLSSPGDTQYF
TRBV7-2	TRBJ1-6	CASSSYNSPLHF
TRBV3-1/TRBV3-2	TRBJ2-6	CVSSTWATSGANVLTF
TRBV29-1	TRBJ1-2	CSVAYRGLERGGYTF
TRBV5-1	TRBJ1-6	CASSGQAGNSPLHF
TRBV29-1	TRBJ1-1	CSVEVGDTTEAFF
TRBV5-1	TRBJ1-5	CASSLSGDGNQPQHF
TRBV27	TRBJ1-6	CASSFDRETYNSPLHF
TRBV5-4	TRBJ2-7	CASSLWATDEQYF
TRBV7-9	TRBJ1-5	CAPKTGGDIVLPQHF
TRBV28	TRBJ1-1	CASSFYRGRSEAFF
TRBV5-6	TRBJ2-5	CASRPDSQETQYF
TRBV10-3	TRBJ1-2	CAISDTTIGYTF
TRBV19	TRBJ2-6	CASQGTGTSSGANVLTF
TRBV30	TRBJ2-7	CAWSVGGQSYEQYF
TRBV13	TRBJ1-1	CASSAGQIEAFF
TRBV2	TRBJ1-4	CASRMGGAREKLFF
TRBV7-3	TRBJ1-2	CASSPDRGYGYTF
TRBV6-6	TRBJ2-2	CASSQLTGSKYTGELFF
TRBV13	TRBJ1-2	CASSFLSGTANYGYTF
TRBV2	TRBJ1-5	CASRDGTGNQPQHF
TRBV9	TRBJ1-5	CASSIDGGAGQPQHF
TRBV7-2	TRBJ1-2	CASSLAQYREGYTF
TRBV5-1	TRBJ2-3	CASSLTSGGFDTQYF
TRBV6-4	TRBJ1-1	CASSDRRDTFPGFF
TRBV5-1	TRBJ2-2	CASAPYRLGNTGELFF
TRBV6-6	TRBJ1-2	CASSPGQGEYGYTF
TRBV2	TRBJ2-3	CASSEGGLTDTQYF
TRBV2	TRBJ1-6	CASSAFDRGLSPLHF
TRBV27	TRBJ1-2	CASSTRDRVGYTF
TRBV20-1	TRBJ1-6	CSASPLPNSPLHF
TRBV3-1/TRBV3-2	TRBJ2-6	CASSSSHSGANVLTF
TRBV27	TRBJ1-1	CASSWGTANTEAFF
TRBV25-1	TRBJ1-1	CASKGQGTAEAFF
TRBV19	TRBJ1-5	CASSARTDSNQPQHF
TRBV19	TRBJ2-7	CASRGLGQSNEQYF
TRBV2	TRBJ1-5	CASSVNRNSNQPQHF
TRBV7-2	TRBJ2-3	CASSLVWDSHTDTQYF
TRBV12-3/TRBV12-4	TRBJ2-7	CASSRTSGYEQYF
TRBV2	TRBJ2-1	CASSTKGAASSSYNEQFF
TRBV18	TRBJ1-2	CASSQSWGGSIDGYTF
TRBV5-1	TRBJ2-1	CASSLARLAGVNNEQFF
TRBV5-5	TRBJ1-4	CASSLDRGGEKLFF
TRBV2	TRBJ1-1	CASNIWSESEAFF
TRBV7-2	TRBJ2-7	CASSHLWSVAGAYEQYF
TRBV3-1/TRBV3-2	TRBJ2-1	CASSQERRWPGGSGNEQFF
TRBV7-2	TRBJ1-5	CASSLGHNPNQPQHF
TRBV10-2	TRBJ1-2	CASTRQGLTNYGYTF
TRBV20-1	TRBJ2-7	CSASQGQAGYEQYF